This TCR beta chain was sequenced for a study of cytomegalovirus exposure and HLA in healthy donors. Study-level findings and limits: The authors later linked a missense DCLRE1C variant to TCR beta V- and J-gene trimming.

Use of 60 Vbeta and 13 Jbeta primers characterized the PCR. Using immunoSEQ multiplex PCR, the repertoire was profiled, and TCRdb retains in-frame clones only, with some absent. The repertoire holds 110,000 to 150,000 clones, with roughly four fifths as singletons. The germline V gene has CDR1 SGHDT and CDR2 YYEEEE. Germline trimming cut 3 bases from V and 4 bases from J; bases unmatched to any gene: 6. This CDR3 region has 14 residues. Remarks on this clone: The antigen remains unidentified.

The clonotype comes from a woman between 35 and 50 years old in good health and CMV-seronegative. The sequenced sample was PBMCs. V usage is TRBV5-6 and J usage is TRBJ2-7; 8 positions agree with TRBD1. The CDR3 sequence: CASSSRTGLYEQYF. For the CDR3, the DNA is TGTGCCAGCAGCTCTCGGACAGGGTTGTACGAGCAGTACTTC.